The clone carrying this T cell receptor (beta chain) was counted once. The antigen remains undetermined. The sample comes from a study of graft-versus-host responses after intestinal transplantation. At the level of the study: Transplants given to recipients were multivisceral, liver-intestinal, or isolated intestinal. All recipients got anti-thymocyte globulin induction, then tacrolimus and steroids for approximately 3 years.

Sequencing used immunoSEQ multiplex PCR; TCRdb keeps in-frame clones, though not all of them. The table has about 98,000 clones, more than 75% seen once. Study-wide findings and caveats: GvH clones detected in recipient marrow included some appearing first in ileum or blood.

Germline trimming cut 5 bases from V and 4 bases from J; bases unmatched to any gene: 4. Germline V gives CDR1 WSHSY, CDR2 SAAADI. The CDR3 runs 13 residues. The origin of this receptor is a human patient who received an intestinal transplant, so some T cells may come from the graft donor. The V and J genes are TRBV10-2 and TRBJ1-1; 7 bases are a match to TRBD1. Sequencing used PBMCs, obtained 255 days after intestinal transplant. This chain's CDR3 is CASSIQGPTEAFF. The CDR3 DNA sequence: TGCGCCAGCAGTATACAGGGGCCCACTGAAGCTTTCTTT.